This T cell receptor (beta chain) was identified in a study of identical twins. This clonotype was seen a few times. A template switching step contributed a universal primer site, while unique molecular identifiers were present in the cDNA. TCRdb independently ran MiXCR on the 5' RACE reads; one entry per CDR3 protein. This table has around 1.7 million distinct CDR3 sequences, about 32% appearing once. Germline lookup yields CDR1 SEHNR and CDR2 FQNEAQ (reference sequence). The length of the CDR3 is 19 residues. V lost 4 bases to trimming and J lost 0 bases, with 23 bases between them. Input material: cord blood. The chain recombines TRBV7-9 with TRBJ2-3; no definite D call. This TCR was sampled from a newborn girl in good health. The DNA of the CDR3 is TGTGCCAGCAGCTGGACGTTTTTGCTGAGAGAAACTAGCACAGATACGCAGTATTTT. This gives the protein CASSWTFLLRETSTDTQYF.